This T cell receptor (beta chain) was captured by sequencing in a study of T cell responses to AZD1222 COVID-19 vaccine. The study, taken as a whole, reports: There were vaccine-associated CD4 TCRs across spike, dominant at 160-218 and 743-854. Clonal diversity may have been underestimated in mostly white British donors. Researchers took repertoire samples only after the peak T cell response had come. The study reported that nearly half of spike-specific TCRs target unmutated variant regions.

Data came from immunoSEQ multiplex PCR; TCRdb stores just in-frame clones and leaves some out. The table has approximately 150,000 clones, roughly 87% seen once. Concerning this clone: Its antigen remains unidentified.

The material was peripheral blood, obtained on day 0 of AZD1222 vaccination. The clonotype was recovered from an adult in good health.

CDR3 amino acids: CSARTGAQGSPLHF. CDR3 nucleotide sequence: TGCAGCGCCAGGACAGGGGCCCAAGGTTCACCCCTCCACTTT. This chain uses TRBV29-1 with TRBJ1-6; TRBD1 matches 9 bases. CDR3 length: 14 residues. V was clipped by 7 bases and J by 9 bases; unmatched bases: 10. The V gene's germline CDR1 is SQVTM and CDR2 ANQGSEA.